This is a list of T cell receptor beta chains from one sample in a study of blood T cell repertoires in COVID-19. Data came from immunoSEQ multiplex PCR; TCRdb stores just in-frame clones and leaves some out. The repertoire includes around 160,000 clones, approximately 91% of them detected once, and 2.3% sits in the top ten. Sequenced input: peripheral blood. The receptor set was obtained from a human donor in a cohort sampled during active COVID-19. Both conserved end residues are part of each CDR3. The D gene is left open where the match is weak. A clone size is listed for some rows: how often the clone was seen (once, few, many), or a class if it is expanded.

- TRBJ1-4 TRBV5-6 - TGTGCCAGCAGCTTGATTCAGGATGAAAAACTGTTTTTT CASSLIQDEKLFF
TRBD1 TRBJ1-1 TRBV9 - TGTGCCAGCAGCGGCGGGACAGGGGGAAGTGCTGAAGCTTTCTTT CASSGGTGGSAEAFF
- TRBJ2-5 TRBV3-1/TRBV3-2 - TGTGCCAGCAGCCAGGGGACTTCGCAAGAGACCCAGTACTTC CASSQGTSQETQYF
- TRBJ2-1 TRBV4-2 - TGTGCCAGCAGCCAAGTAATCGGAGGATTCAATGAGCAGTTCTTC CASSQVIGGFNEQFF
- TRBJ2-3 TRBV7-7 - TGTGCTAGCAGCCGAGGGATAAGCACAGATACGCAGTATTTT CASSRGISTDTQYF
TRBD2 TRBJ2-4 TRBV6-4 - TGTGCCAGCAGCCTTTTAGCGGGTAGCGGAATTCAGTACTTC CASSLLAGSGIQYF
TRBD2 TRBJ2-3 TRBV7-2 - TGTGCCAGCAGCTTGAGGACTAGCGGGGGGGCGGGAGATACGCAGTATTTT CASSLRTSGGAGDTQYF
- TRBJ2-3 TRBV7-3 - TGTGCCAGCAGCTTAGATGGCAGGGGCACAGATACGCAGTATTTT CASSLDGRGTDTQYF
TRBD2 TRBJ2-1 TRBV6-6 once TGTGCCAGCAACGGGGGGAGCTCCTACAATGAGCAGTTCTTC CASNGGSSYNEQFF
TRBD1 TRBJ1-5 TRBV5-6 - TGTGCCAGCAGCCGCAGAGACAGGGGGCTTTATCAGCCCCAGCATTTT CASSRRDRGLYQPQHF
TRBD2 TRBJ2-5 TRBV4-3 - TGCGCCAGCAGCCAAGGAGGTCGTGCGGGGGGGCAAGAGACCCAGTACTTC CASSQGGRAGGQETQYF
- TRBJ1-1 TRBV19 - TGTGCCAGTAGTATACGTACGGGTAGCACTGAAGCTTTCTTT CASSIRTGSTEAFF
TRBD2 TRBJ2-1 TRBV5-6 - TGTGCCAGCAGCTTTATGGGACTAGCGGGAGCAAACTACAATGAGCAGTTCTTC CASSFMGLAGANYNEQFF
TRBD2 TRBJ2-1 TRBV11-2 - TGTGCCAGCAGACCGGGGGGGAGCTCCTACAATGAGCAGTTCTTC CASRPGGSSYNEQFF
- TRBJ2-6 TRBV11-2 - TGTGCCAGCAGCTTGCGGGGGCCTGGGGCCAACGTCCTGACTTTC CASSLRGPGANVLTF
- TRBJ2-7 TRBV6-5 - TGTGCCAGCAGTTACTCGTGGCAGGGGAACCACGAGCAGTACTTC CASSYSWQGNHEQYF
- TRBJ1-6 TRBV7-7 - TGTGCTAGCAGCTTACGTCATAATTCACCCCTCCACTTT CASSLRHNSPLHF